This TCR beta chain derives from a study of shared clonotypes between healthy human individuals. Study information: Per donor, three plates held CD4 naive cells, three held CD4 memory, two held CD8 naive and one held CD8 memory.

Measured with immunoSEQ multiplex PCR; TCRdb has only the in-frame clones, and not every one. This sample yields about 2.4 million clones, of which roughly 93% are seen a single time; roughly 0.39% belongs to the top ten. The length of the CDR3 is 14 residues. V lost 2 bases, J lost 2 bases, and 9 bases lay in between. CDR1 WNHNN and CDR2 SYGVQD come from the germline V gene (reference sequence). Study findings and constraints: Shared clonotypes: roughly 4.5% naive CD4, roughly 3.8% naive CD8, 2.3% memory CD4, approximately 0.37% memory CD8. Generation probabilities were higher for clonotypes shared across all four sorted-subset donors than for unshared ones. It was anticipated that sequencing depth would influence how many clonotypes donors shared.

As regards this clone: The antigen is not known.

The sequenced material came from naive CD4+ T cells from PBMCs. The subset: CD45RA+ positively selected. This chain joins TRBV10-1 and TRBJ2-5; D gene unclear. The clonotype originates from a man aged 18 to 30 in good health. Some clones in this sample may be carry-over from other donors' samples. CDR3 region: CASSELGSQETQYF. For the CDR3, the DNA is TGCGCCAGCAGTGAGCTTGGGTCTCAAGAGACCCAGTACTTC.